This TCR beta chain appears in the sequencing data of a study of T cell clonotyping in hematopoietic cell transplantation. Broader study findings: At the given depth, recipient repertoires were over 95% de novo clonotypes. Graft donor and pretransplant recipient Inverse Simpson Index values predicted broader posttransplant TCR diversity.

With regard to this clone: Its antigen is not known.

As to time point: recipient sample about 28 days before transplant, after cytoreduction. Samples: about 28 days before transplant, then days 30, 100 and 180 after. The table came from immunoSEQ multiplex PCR; TCRdb's copy has only in-frame clones and leaves some out. Of 65,000 to 80,000 clones in the sample, almost 97% were seen once. The CDR3 is 13 amino acids. The germline gives CDR1 MGHDK, CDR2 SYGVNS. Deletions cut 6 bases from V and 8 bases from J, with 13 bases between. V and J are TRBV25-1 and TRBJ2-2; D perhaps matches TRBD2 (7 bases). The receptor was isolated from a woman aged 50 to 60 with acute myeloid leukemia. Some clones in this sample may be carry-over from other donors' samples. Specimen: peripheral blood mononuclear cells, collected before stem cell transplant. For the CDR3, the DNA is TGTGCCAGCAGCCGGGGGGCGCCTGGGGAGCTGTTTTTT. It codes for CASSRGAPGELFF.